These 2 T cell receptor beta chains were all obtained from the same sample, sequenced in a study of blood T cell repertoires in COVID-19. Clones were sequenced by immunoSEQ multiplex PCR, and TCRdb holds only the in-frame ones, with some missing. Counted here are about 47,000 clones, approximately 89% occurring once; the ten biggest clones make up roughly 13%. Sequencing was done on a sample of peripheral blood. Receptors originate from a human donor with active COVID-19. The donor label of this sample is uncertain.

The chain recombines TRBV18 with TRBJ2-7; 9 bases align to TRBD1. Germline V gene sequence: CDR1 KGHSH, CDR2 LQKENI. The CDR3 length is 13 residues. The J segment lost 5 bases and the V segment lost 3 bases, leaving 2 bases of the junction unmatched. In DNA form, the CDR3 reads TGTGCCAGCTCACCGACAGGGGGTAACGAGCAGTACTTC. Translated: CASSPTGGNEQYF.

Comment on this clone: One end of the junction is discordant with germline, which a read error may explain. The genes are TRBV5-6 and TRBJ1-1; possible D gene TRBD1, 5 bases. CDR3 length: 13 residues. Germline V CDR1 and CDR2: SGHDT, YYEEEE. The DNA for the CDR3 is TGTGCCAGCAGCCTTGGACGACAGCTCCAATCAGGATTT. Translated, it gives CASSLGRQLQSGF.